This T cell receptor (beta chain) came from a study of blood T cell repertoires in COVID-19. Trimming pared 4 bases from V and 0 bases from J, leaving 10 bases between. Germline V gene data show CDR1 as SGHRS and CDR2 as YFSETQ. CDR3 length: 14 residues. The method was immunoSEQ multiplex PCR; TCRdb's version includes in-frame clones alone and lacks a portion of them. The profile shows under 100,000 clones, about 85% of them singletons. The sample consisted of peripheral blood. The sequence came from a male donor with acute or convalescent COVID-19. The genes are TRBV5-1 and TRBJ1-2, with D perhaps matching TRBD1 (6 bases). CDR3 loop: CASSTDRPNYGYTF. CDR3 coding DNA: TGCGCCAGCAGCACCGACAGGCCTAACTATGGCTACACCTTC.